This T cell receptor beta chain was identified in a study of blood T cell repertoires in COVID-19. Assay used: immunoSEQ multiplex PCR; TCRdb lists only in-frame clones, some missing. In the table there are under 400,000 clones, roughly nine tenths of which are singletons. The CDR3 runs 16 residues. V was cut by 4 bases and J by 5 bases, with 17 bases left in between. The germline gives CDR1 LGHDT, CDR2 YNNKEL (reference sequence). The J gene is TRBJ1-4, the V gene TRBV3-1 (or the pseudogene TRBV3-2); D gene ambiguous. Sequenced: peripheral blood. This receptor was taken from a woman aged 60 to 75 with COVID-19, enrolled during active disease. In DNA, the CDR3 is TGTGCCAGCAGCCGGCGTTCGAGTGGAGGCAATGAAAAACTGTTTTTT. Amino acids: CASSRRSSGGNEKLFF.